Listed here is a single T cell receptor beta chain. Its target is unknown. The sample is drawn from a study of PD-1 blockade in classical Hodgkin lymphoma. Study-wide findings and caveats: Newly diagnosed patients reportedly had lower baseline TCR diversity than healthy donors. Similar baseline diversity was found in complete responders and newly diagnosed patients.

Profiling relied on immunoSEQ multiplex PCR, and the TCRdb table lists in-frame clones only, not all of them. The sample records some 84,000 clones, around 90% being singletons. V lost 4 bases and J 3 bases, leaving 9 bases between the germline ends. Germline V lookup: CDR1 KGHSH, CDR2 LQKENI. The CDR3 extends over 13 amino acids. Patients all relapsed after autologous stem cell transplantation, and there was variation in brentuximab vedotin exposure. The material was peripheral blood mononuclear cells (PBMCs), obtained at baseline. The origin of this receptor is a human donor with classical Hodgkin lymphoma. The V gene is TRBV18, the J gene TRBJ1-2, with D possibly matching TRBD1 (5 bases). CDR3 nucleotide sequence: TGTGCCAGCTCACGCCAGGGAGACTATGGCTACACCTTC. It translates to CASSRQGDYGYTF.